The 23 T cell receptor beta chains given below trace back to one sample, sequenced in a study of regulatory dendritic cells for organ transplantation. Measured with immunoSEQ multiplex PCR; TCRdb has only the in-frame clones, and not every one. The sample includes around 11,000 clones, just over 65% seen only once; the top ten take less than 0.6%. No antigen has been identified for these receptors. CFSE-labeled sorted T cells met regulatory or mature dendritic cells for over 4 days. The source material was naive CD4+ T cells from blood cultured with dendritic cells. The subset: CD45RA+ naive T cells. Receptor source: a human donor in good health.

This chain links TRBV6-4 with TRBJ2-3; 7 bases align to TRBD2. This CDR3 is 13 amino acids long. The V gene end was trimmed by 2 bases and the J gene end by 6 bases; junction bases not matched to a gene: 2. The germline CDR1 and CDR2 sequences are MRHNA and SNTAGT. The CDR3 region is CASSDREGDTQYF. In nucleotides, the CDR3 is TGTGCCAGCAGTGACAGGGAGGGCGATACGCAGTATTTT.

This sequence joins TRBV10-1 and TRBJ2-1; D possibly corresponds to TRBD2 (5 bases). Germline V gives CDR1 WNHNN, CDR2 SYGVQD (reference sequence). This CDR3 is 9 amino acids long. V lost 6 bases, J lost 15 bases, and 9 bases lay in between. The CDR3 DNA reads TGCGCCAGCAGATCACTAGGGTTCTTC. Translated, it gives CASRSLGFF.

CDR3 nucleotides: TGTGCCAGCAGCAAAACCGGGACTAGCGGCTACGAGCAGTACTTC. It yields the protein CASSKTGTSGYEQYF. V gene TRBV11-2 combines with J gene TRBJ2-7; TRBD2 agrees at 11 bases. Looked up from germline, CDR1 is SGHAT and CDR2 is FQNNGV. V trimming: 5 bases; J trimming: 3 bases; junction bases outside the gene matches: 6. This CDR3 region has 15 residues.

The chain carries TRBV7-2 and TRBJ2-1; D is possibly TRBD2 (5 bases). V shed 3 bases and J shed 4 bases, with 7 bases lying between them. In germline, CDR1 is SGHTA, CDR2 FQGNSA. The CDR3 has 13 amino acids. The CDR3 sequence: CASSFGLYNEQFF. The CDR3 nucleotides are TGTGCCAGCAGCTTCGGACTTTACAATGAGCAGTTCTTC.

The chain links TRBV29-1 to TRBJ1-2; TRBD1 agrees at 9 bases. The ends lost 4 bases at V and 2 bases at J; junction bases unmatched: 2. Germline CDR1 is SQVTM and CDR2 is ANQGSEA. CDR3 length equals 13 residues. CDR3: CSVGGQGNYGYTF. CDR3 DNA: TGCAGCGTTGGAGGACAGGGGAACTATGGCTACACCTTC.

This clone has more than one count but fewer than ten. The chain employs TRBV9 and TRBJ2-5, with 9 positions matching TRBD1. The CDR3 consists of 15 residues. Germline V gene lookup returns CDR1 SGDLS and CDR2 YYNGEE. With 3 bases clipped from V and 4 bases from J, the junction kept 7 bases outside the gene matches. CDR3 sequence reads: CASSATGTGRETQYF. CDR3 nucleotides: TGTGCCAGCAGCGCCACCGGGACAGGGCGAGAGACCCAGTACTTC.

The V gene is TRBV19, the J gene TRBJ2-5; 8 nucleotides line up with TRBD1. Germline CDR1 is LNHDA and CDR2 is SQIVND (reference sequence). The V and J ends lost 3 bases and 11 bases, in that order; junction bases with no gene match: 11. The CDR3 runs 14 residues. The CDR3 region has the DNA TGTGCCAGTAGTATGGACAGGGTCCGAGGGGAGCAGTACTTC. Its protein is CASSMDRVRGEQYF.

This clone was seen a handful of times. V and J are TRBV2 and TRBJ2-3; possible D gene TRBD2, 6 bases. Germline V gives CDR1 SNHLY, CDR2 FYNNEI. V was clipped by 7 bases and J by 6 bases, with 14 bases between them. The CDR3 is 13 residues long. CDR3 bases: TGTGCCAGCACCCGGGAGACGGGGGATACGCAGTATTTT. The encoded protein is CASTRETGDTQYF.

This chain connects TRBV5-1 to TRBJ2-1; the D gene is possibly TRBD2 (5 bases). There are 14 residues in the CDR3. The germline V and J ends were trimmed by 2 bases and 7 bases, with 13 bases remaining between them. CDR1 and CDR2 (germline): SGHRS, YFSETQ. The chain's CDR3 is CASSFGLAQNEQFF. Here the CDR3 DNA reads TGCGCCAGCAGCTTCGGACTTGCTCAGAATGAGCAGTTCTTC.

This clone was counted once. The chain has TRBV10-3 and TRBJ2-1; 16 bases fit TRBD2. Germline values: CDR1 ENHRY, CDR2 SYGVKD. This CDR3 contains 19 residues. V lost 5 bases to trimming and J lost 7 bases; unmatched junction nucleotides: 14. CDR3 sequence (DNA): TGTGCCATCAGTCCCACCGGGACTAGCGGGGGGGCCGTTGTGAATGAGCAGTTCTTC. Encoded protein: CAISPTGTSGGAVVNEQFF.

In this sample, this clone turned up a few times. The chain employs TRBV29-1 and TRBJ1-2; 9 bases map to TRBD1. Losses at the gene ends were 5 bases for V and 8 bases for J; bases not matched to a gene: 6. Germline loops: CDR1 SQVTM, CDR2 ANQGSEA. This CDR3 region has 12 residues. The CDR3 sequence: CSVLQGARGYTF. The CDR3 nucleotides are TGCAGCGTTTTACAGGGGGCGCGGGGCTACACCTTC.

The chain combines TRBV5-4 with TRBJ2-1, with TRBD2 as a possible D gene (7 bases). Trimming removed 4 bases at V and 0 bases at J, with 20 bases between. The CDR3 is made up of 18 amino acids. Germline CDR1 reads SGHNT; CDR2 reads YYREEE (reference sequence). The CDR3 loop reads CASSQRGIAGISYNEQFF. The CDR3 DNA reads TGTGCCAGCAGCCAGAGGGGGATAGCGGGCATCTCCTACAATGAGCAGTTCTTC.

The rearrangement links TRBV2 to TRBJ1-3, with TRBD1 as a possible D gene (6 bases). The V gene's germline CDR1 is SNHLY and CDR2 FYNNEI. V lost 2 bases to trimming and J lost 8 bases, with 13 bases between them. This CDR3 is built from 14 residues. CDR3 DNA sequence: TGTGCCAGCAGTGAAAGGGGGAACGCGGACACCATATATTTT. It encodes CASSERGNADTIYF.

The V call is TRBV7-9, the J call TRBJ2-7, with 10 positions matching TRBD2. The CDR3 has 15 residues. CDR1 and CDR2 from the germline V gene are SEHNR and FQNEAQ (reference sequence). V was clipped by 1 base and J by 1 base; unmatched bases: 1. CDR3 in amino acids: CASSLGSGGSYEQYF. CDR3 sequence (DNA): TGTGCCAGCAGCTTAGGTAGCGGGGGGTCCTACGAGCAGTACTTC.

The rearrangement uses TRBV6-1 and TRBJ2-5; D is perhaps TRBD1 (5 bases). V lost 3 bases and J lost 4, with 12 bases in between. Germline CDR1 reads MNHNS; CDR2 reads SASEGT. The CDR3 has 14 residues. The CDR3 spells CASSEGQGRETQYF. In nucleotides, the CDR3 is TGTGCCAGCAGTGAGGGGCAGGGTCGAGAGACCCAGTACTTC.

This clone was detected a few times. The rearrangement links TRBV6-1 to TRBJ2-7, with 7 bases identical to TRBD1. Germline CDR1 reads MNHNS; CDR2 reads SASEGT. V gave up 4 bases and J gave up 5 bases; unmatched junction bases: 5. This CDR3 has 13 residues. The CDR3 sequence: CASSADRVNEQYF. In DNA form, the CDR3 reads TGTGCCAGCAGTGCCGACAGGGTAAACGAGCAGTACTTC.

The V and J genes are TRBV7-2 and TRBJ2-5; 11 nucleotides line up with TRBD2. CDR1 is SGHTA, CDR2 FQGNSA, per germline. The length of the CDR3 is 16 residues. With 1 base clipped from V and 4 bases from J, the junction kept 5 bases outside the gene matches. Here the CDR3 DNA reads TGTGCCAGCAGCTTAGTTTTAGCGGGGGGGGCAGAGACCCAGTACTTC. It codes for CASSLVLAGGAETQYF.

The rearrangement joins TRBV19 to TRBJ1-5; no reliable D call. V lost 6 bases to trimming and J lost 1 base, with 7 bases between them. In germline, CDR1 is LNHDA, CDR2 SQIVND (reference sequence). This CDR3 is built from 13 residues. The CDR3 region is CASSTVSNQPQHF. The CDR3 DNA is TGTGCCAGTAGCACAGTAAGCAATCAGCCCCAGCATTTT.

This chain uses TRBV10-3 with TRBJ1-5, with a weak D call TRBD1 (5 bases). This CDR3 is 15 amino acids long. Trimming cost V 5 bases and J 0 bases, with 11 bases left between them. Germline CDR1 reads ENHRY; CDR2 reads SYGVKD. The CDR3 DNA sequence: TGTGCCATCAGTTCTCAGGGACTTAGCAATCAGCCCCAGCATTTT. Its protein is CAISSQGLSNQPQHF.

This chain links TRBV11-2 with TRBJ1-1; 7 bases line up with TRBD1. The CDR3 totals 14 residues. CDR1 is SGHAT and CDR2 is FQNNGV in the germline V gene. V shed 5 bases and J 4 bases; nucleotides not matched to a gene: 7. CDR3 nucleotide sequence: TGTGCCAGCAGCCCCACAGGGGTGGGCACTGAAGCTTTCTTT. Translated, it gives CASSPTGVGTEAFF.

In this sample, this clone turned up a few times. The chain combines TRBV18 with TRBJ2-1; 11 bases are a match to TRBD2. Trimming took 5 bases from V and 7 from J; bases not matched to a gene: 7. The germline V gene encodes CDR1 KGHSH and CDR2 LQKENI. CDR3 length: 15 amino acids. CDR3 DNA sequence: TGTGCCAGCTCAGCCGGGACTAGCGGTAGGAATGAGCAGTTCTTC. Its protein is CASSAGTSGRNEQFF. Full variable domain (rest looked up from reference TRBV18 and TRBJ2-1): NAGVMQNPRHLVRRRGQEARLRCSPMKGHSHVYWYRQLPEEGLKFMVYLQKENIIDESGMPKERFSAEFPKEGPSILRIQQVVRGDSAAYFCASSAGTSGRNEQFFGPGTRLTVL.

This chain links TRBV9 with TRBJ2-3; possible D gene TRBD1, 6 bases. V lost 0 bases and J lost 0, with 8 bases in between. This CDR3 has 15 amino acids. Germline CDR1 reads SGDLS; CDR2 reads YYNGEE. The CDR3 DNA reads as TGTGCCAGCAGCGTAGGACAGGAGAGCACAGATACGCAGTATTTT. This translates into CASSVGQESTDTQYF. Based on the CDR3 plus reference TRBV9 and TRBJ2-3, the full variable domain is DSGVTQTPKHLITATGQRVTLRCSPRSGDLSVYWYQQSLDQGLQFLIQYYNGEERAKGNILERFSAQQFPDLHSELNLSSLELGDSALYFCASSVGQESTDTQYFGPGTRLTVL.

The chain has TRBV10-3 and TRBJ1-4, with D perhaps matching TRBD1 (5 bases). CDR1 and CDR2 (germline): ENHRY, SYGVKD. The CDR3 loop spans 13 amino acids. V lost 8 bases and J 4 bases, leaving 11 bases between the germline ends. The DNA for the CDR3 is TGTGCCATCCGGGACTCAAATAATGAAAAACTGTTTTTT. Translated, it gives CAIRDSNNEKLFF.